Below, 2 T cell receptor beta chains from the same sample are listed, as sequenced in a study of blood T cell repertoires in COVID-19. Assay used: immunoSEQ multiplex PCR; TCRdb lists only in-frame clones, some missing. The sample records about 270,000 clones, 91% being singletons. The source material was PBMCs or T cells enriched from blood (not recorded which). These receptors all come from a man between 40 and 49 years old who had been exposed to COVID-19.

The chain employs TRBV2 and TRBJ2-1; 8 positions agree with TRBD2. The CDR3 loop spans 16 amino acids. The germline V gene encodes CDR1 SNHLY and CDR2 FYNNEI. With 5 bases clipped from V and 4 bases from J, the junction kept 10 bases outside the gene matches. The CDR3 nucleotides are TGTGCCAGCAGTCTTGGCGGGACTAGAGGTTACAATGAGCAGTTCTTC. The encoded protein is CASSLGGTRGYNEQFF. Filled out from reference TRBV2 and TRBJ2-1, the complete variable domain reads EPEVTQTPSHQVTQMGQEVILRCVPISNHLYFYWYRQILGQKVEFLVSFYNNEISEKSEIFDDQFSVERPDGSNFTLKIRSTKLEDSAMYFCASSLGGTRGYNEQFFGPGTRLTVL.

This clone has only one observation. The chain links TRBV4-3 to TRBJ1-3; no definite D call. V lost 1 base and J lost 5, with 3 bases in between. The germline gives CDR1 LGHNA, CDR2 YSLEER. The CDR3 runs to 12 residues. The CDR3 region is CASSQGRNTIYF. The CDR3 region has the DNA TGCGCCAGCAGCCAAGGTAGAAACACCATATATTTT.